Listed below are T cell receptor beta chains from one sample, sequenced in a study of blood T cell repertoires in COVID-19. The method was immunoSEQ multiplex PCR; TCRdb's version includes in-frame clones alone and lacks a portion of them. The repertoire consists of roughly 400,000 clones, with about 90% occurring once and the leading ten covering approximately 1.5%. Sequenced input: PBMCs or T cells enriched from blood (not recorded which). Receptors originate from a woman aged 25 to 39 who had recovered from COVID-19. The CDR3 runs from the conserved cysteine through the conserved F or W. D genes are given only for firm matches. Some rows mark clone size as missing; the rest say once, few, many or name a class of expanded clone.

d_call | j_call | clone_size | v_call | cdr3_aa | cdr3_nt
TRBD2 | TRBJ2-5 | once | TRBV29-1 | CSVVPSGRRQETQYF | TGCAGCGTTGTGCCTAGCGGGAGACGGCAAGAGACCCAGTACTTC
TRBD1 | TRBJ2-7 | once | TRBV25-1 | CASSGRTGYDEQYF | TGTGCCAGCAGTGGGCGGACAGGGTATGACGAGCAGTACTTC
- | TRBJ2-7 | - | TRBV27 | CASSLDGGLGEQYF | TGTGCCAGCAGTTTAGACGGGGGATTGGGAGAGCAGTACTTC
- | TRBJ2-7 | - | TRBV7-9 | CASSLMASYEQYF | TGTGCCAGCAGCTTAATGGCCTCCTACGAGCAGTACTTC
TRBD1 | TRBJ1-5 | - | TRBV28 | CASRAPGQGRSQHF | TGTGCCAGCAGGGCACCGGGACAGGGGAGGTCCCAGCATTTT
- | TRBJ2-1 | - | TRBV9 | CASSVDAGEQFF | TGTGCCAGCAGCGTAGATGCGGGTGAGCAGTTCTTC
- | TRBJ2-7 | - | TRBV25-1 | CASSAPSNVEQYF | TGTGCCAGCAGTGCACCCTCTAACGTCGAGCAGTACTTC
TRBD1 | TRBJ1-2 | few | TRBV18 | CASSPGTGPYGYTF | TGTGCCAGCTCACCCGGGACAGGACCGTATGGCTACACCTTC
- | TRBJ1-1 | - | TRBV5-1 | CASSPGLMNTEAFF | TGCGCCAGCAGCCCTGGCCTGATGAACACTGAAGCTTTCTTT
TRBD1 | TRBJ1-3 | - | TRBV7-3 | CASSWTTQVKTGRSGNTIYF | TGTGCCAGCAGCTGGACCACCCAAGTGAAGACAGGGCGATCTGGAAACACCATATATTTT
TRBD2 | TRBJ2-1 | - | TRBV19 | CASSSGLAAGNEQFF | TGTGCCAGTAGTTCTGGACTAGCGGCTGGCAATGAGCAGTTCTTC
TRBD2 | TRBJ2-1 | - | TRBV7-6 | CASSLKRTSGRNEQFF | TGTGCCAGCAGTCTGAAGAGGACTAGCGGGAGGAATGAGCAGTTCTTC
TRBD1 | TRBJ2-3 | once | TRBV4-2 | CASSQAQTGRADTQYF | TGTGCCAGCAGCCAAGCTCAGACAGGGCGGGCAGATACGCAGTATTTT
- | TRBJ2-7 | - | TRBV7-9 | CASSLGGYLPEQYF | TGTGCCAGCAGCTTAGGGGGCTACCTGCCCGAGCAGTACTTC
TRBD1 | TRBJ1-2 | - | TRBV10-3 | CAISEPGQGAHGYTF | TGTGCCATCAGTGAGCCGGGACAGGGGGCACATGGCTACACCTTC
TRBD1 | TRBJ1-2 | - | TRBV15 | CATSRGGQGAIGYTF | TGTGCCACCAGCAGGGGTGGGCAGGGGGCAATTGGCTACACCTTC
- | TRBJ1-4 | - | TRBV7-8 | CASSSGTAFGGKLFF | TGTGCCAGCAGCTCGGGAACGGCCTTCGGGGGTAAACTGTTTTTT
TRBD1 | TRBJ1-2 | - | TRBV28 | CASSPSGWDRGYANYGYTF | TGTGCCAGCAGCCCTAGTGGGTGGGACAGGGGCTACGCTAACTATGGCTACACCTTC
TRBD1 | TRBJ2-1 | - | TRBV18 | CASSPRRTGVSSYNEQFF | TGTGCCAGCTCACCACGTAGAACAGGGGTGTCTTCCTACAATGAGCAGTTCTTC
TRBD1 | TRBJ1-2 | - | TRBV13 | CASSRPGQADLVTF | TGTGCCAGCAGCCGCCCGGGACAGGCAGATCTGGTCACCTTC
- | TRBJ2-3 | - | TRBV7-9 | CASSWTLDTQYF | TGTGCCAGCAGCTGGACTCTAGATACGCAGTATTTT
TRBD1 | TRBJ1-5 | once | TRBV7-3 | CASSPFRGPDSNQPQHF | TGTGCCAGCAGCCCATTCAGGGGGCCGGATAGCAATCAGCCCCAGCATTTT
TRBD1 | TRBJ1-3 | - | TRBV7-6 | CASSLLPGDRGSGNTIYF | TGTGCCAGCAGCTTACTTCCGGGGGACAGGGGCTCTGGAAACACCATATATTTT
- | TRBJ1-2 | - | TRBV2 | CASSSTTRLPTDYGYTF | TGTGCCAGCAGTTCTACGACGCGGCTCCCGACGGACTATGGCTACACCTTC
- | TRBJ2-7 | - | TRBV7-3 | CASSLAGALGEQYF | TGTGCCAGCAGCTTGGCGGGGGCCCTCGGGGAGCAGTACTTC
TRBD2 | TRBJ2-1 | - | TRBV19 | CASRWGLADVNEQFF | TGTGCCAGTAGATGGGGACTAGCGGACGTCAATGAGCAGTTCTTC
TRBD1 | TRBJ1-1 | - | TRBV6-5 | CASSPPVGGPEAFF | TGTGCCAGCAGTCCCCCGGTAGGGGGCCCTGAAGCTTTCTTT
TRBD1 | TRBJ1-6 | - | TRBV3-1/TRBV3-2 | CASSPIGTGVSPLHF | TGTGCCAGCAGCCCCATCGGGACAGGGGTTTCACCCCTCCACTTT
- | TRBJ1-1 | - | TRBV5-1 | CASSKVRGTEAFF | TGCGCCAGCAGCAAGGTTAGGGGCACTGAAGCTTTCTTT
TRBD2 | TRBJ2-7 | - | TRBV18 | CASSHSGGAQYEQYF | TGTGCCAGCTCACATAGCGGGGGGGCCCAGTACGAGCAGTACTTC
- | TRBJ2-4 | - | TRBV28 | CASRAEKGENIQYF | TGTGCCAGCAGAGCGGAGAAGGGAGAAAACATTCAGTACTTC
- | TRBJ1-1 | - | TRBV11-2 | CASSSGQSNTEAFF | TGTGCCAGCAGCTCTGGACAGTCGAACACTGAAGCTTTCTTT